This entry describes one T cell receptor (beta chain). Its antigen remains unknown. The data were taken from a study of shared clonotypes between healthy human individuals. Study-level information: Each donor's CD8 memory used one plate, CD8 naive two, each CD4 subset three.

Under the authors' procedure: Without quality scores, immunoSEQ junctional reads could not be filtered like full-length reads. Some clones are missing from TCRdb's copy, which holds only in-frame ones; the method was immunoSEQ multiplex PCR. V, J and clone size reflect that table, while D and trimming were determined from the DNA. The table includes a few million clones, approximately 93% detected once. Study results and caveats: Sharing across four donors was highest in naive CD4 (around 5%) and lowest in memory CD8 (around 0.4%). Rarefaction exposed incomplete sorted-subset sequencing despite large depth.

This CDR3 comprises 15 residues. Germline assignment: CDR1 SGHTA and CDR2 FQGTGA. Trimming took off 5 bases at V and 4 bases at J, with 17 bases between the two ends. The receptor was derived from a man between 18 and 35 years old in good health. Some clones in this sample may be carry-over from other donors' samples. The V call is TRBV7-3, the J call TRBJ1-1, with D perhaps TRBD1 (6 bases). Sequenced material: naive CD4+ T cells from PBMCs. As for subset: CD45RA+ positively selected. CDR3: CASSVRGPGGTEAFF. The CDR3 DNA follows: TGTGCCAGCAGCGTTCGGGGGCCAGGAGGCACTGAAGCTTTCTTT.